The 15 T cell receptor beta chains in this list originate from one sample, sequenced in a study of CD8+ T cells in alopecia areata. RNA was isolated and reverse transcribed to cDNA, the sequencing template. The table came from immunoSEQ multiplex PCR; TCRdb's copy has only in-frame clones and leaves some out. The profile shows about 42,000 clones, just over 65% of them singletons. Treatment specified: oral pan-JAK inhibitor, 5-10 mg twice daily. The sequences come from CD8+ T cells sorted from blood, collected at week 4, from a patient treated with tofacitinib. Receptors originate from a human donor with alopecia areata.

The chain has TRBV14 and TRBJ2-3; D gene unclear. The V end lost 6 bases, the J end lost 6 bases, and 7 bases lay between the germline ends. Germline-derived CDR1 and CDR2 are SGHDN and FVKESK. CDR3 length: 11 amino acids. Here the CDR3 DNA reads TGTGCCAGCAGAGGGCCCGATACGCAGTATTTT. The encoded protein is CASRGPDTQYF.

This chain links TRBV7-9 with TRBJ2-3; D is unclear. Germline V gene sequence: CDR1 SEHNR, CDR2 FQNEAQ (reference sequence). V gave up 5 bases and J gave up 11 bases, with 8 bases separating them. This CDR3 contains 10 residues. The CDR3 sequence: CASSEDGQYF. The CDR3 DNA is TGTGCCAGCAGCGAGGATGGGCAGTATTTT.

V is TRBV9 and J is TRBJ2-7; D is ambiguous. Trimming shortened V by 0 bases and J by 3 bases, and 13 bases separated the two germline ends. The germline CDR1 and CDR2 sequences are SGDLS and YYNGEE. The CDR3 runs 15 residues. The CDR3 is CASSVEAERNYEQYF. As DNA, the CDR3 is TGTGCCAGCAGCGTAGAAGCTGAACGCAACTACGAGCAGTACTTC.

The chain carries TRBV6-5 and TRBJ1-6; 7 positions agree with TRBD1. Trimming at V came to 3 bases and at J to 8 bases, leaving 7 bases not matched to a gene. Germline V CDR1 and CDR2: MNHEY, SVGAGI. The CDR3 has 15 amino acids. The CDR3 bases are TGTGCCAGCAGTTATTTTGACAGGGAGGATTCACCCCTCCACTTT. Amino acid sequence: CASSYFDREDSPLHF.

The V call is TRBV27, the J call TRBJ1-5; the D gene is possibly TRBD1 (5 bases). Between the trimmed V and J ends, which lost 2 bases and 7 bases, there was a span of 9 bases. Looked up from germline, CDR1 is MNHEY and CDR2 is SMNVEV (reference sequence). This CDR3 is built from 13 residues. The CDR3 loop is CASSLEGSQPQHF. CDR3 nucleotide sequence: TGTGCCAGCAGTTTAGAGGGGAGCCAGCCCCAGCATTTT.

The CDR3: CAWSGDTSGEQYF. In DNA, the CDR3 is TGTGCCTGGAGCGGGGACACCTCGGGCGAGCAGTACTTC. The chain uses TRBV30 and TRBJ2-7; D possibly corresponds to TRBD1 (6 bases). Per the germline V gene, CDR1 is GTSNPN and CDR2 is SVGIG (reference sequence). The CDR3 has 13 residues. Trimming took off 3 bases at V and 6 bases at J, with 15 bases between the two ends. Supplemented by reference TRBV30 and TRBJ2-7, the full variable domain reads SQTIHQWPATLVQPVGSPLSLECTVEGTSNPNLYWYRQAAGRGLQLLFYSVGIGQISSEVPQNLSASRPQDRQFILSSKKLLLSDSGFYLCAWSGDTSGEQYFGPGTRLTVT.

This sequence joins TRBV4-3 and TRBJ1-2; D gene unclear. V lost 3 bases to trimming and J lost 6 bases, with 8 bases between them. The CDR3 covers 12 residues. Germline CDR1 is LGHNA and CDR2 is YSLEER. The CDR3 nucleotides are TGCGCCAGCAGCCATTCTGGGAATGGCTACACCTTC. It specifies CASSHSGNGYTF.

The chain is built from TRBV29-1 and TRBJ1-1; the D is unclear. The CDR3 length is 10 residues. Trimming took off 4 bases at V and 11 bases at J, with 11 bases between the two ends. Germline V gene sequence: CDR1 SQVTM, CDR2 ANQGSEA. The CDR3 region has the DNA TGCAGCGTTGGCGTCGATAGGGCTTTCTTT. This sequence encodes CSVGVDRAFF.

The chain recombines TRBV5-6 with TRBJ1-1; D gene ambiguous. CDR3 length equals 14 residues. Germline CDR1 reads SGHDT; CDR2 reads YYEEEE. The germline V and J ends were trimmed by 2 bases and 4 bases, with 12 bases remaining between them. The CDR3 region is CASSFGQMGTEAFF. Here the CDR3 DNA reads TGTGCCAGCAGCTTCGGGCAAATGGGCACTGAAGCTTTCTTT.

This clone was seen more than once but under ten times. This rearrangement joins TRBV7-2 to TRBJ1-1; D might be TRBD1 (5 bases). Between the trimmed V and J ends, which lost 4 bases and 6 bases, there was a span of 24 bases. The germline V gene has CDR1 SGHTA and CDR2 FQGNSA. This CDR3 region has 17 residues. CDR3 in DNA: TGTGCCAGCAGCTCACCGGGACGGACGACTCTATTGGCTGAAGCTTTCTTT. Translated, it gives CASSSPGRTTLLAEAFF.

This clone was counted once. The V and J genes are TRBV30 and TRBJ2-2, with D unresolved. V was pared by 4 bases and J by 6 bases, with 9 bases between. The CDR3 spans 12 residues. Germline values: CDR1 GTSNPN, CDR2 SVGIG (reference sequence). The CDR3 loop is CAWKLDAGELFF. DNA of the CDR3: TGTGCCTGGAAGCTGGACGCCGGGGAGCTGTTTTTT.

Remarks on this clone: A read error is likely here: a far larger clone is one base away. This chain links TRBV13 with TRBJ2-2, with D uncertain. This CDR3 has 13 residues. V lost 2 bases and J 5 bases, leaving 6 bases between the germline ends. CDR1 and CDR2 (germline): PRHDT, FYEKMQ (reference sequence). CDR3 bases: TGTGCCAGCAGCTTAATTGGGACCGGGGAGCTGTTTTTT. Encoded protein: CASSLIGTGELFF.

This chain links TRBV7-8 with TRBJ1-5; 9 bases map to TRBD1. The CDR3 runs 14 residues. Germline V gene lookup returns CDR1 SGHVS and CDR2 FQNEAQ. With 5 bases clipped from V and 5 bases from J, the junction kept 4 bases outside the gene matches. CDR3 in DNA: TGTGCCAGCAGCACCGGGACAGGGTATCAGCCCCAGCATTTT. It is translated as CASSTGTGYQPQHF.

V usage is TRBV29-1 and J usage is TRBJ2-2; D uncertain. The germline V and J ends were trimmed by 6 bases and 1 base, with 6 bases remaining between them. Germline CDR1 reads SQVTM; CDR2 reads ANQGSEA. This CDR3 region has 12 residues. This CDR3 is CSVRWNTGELFF. CDR3 nucleotide sequence: TGCAGCGTCCGATGGAACACCGGGGAGCTGTTTTTT.

V and J are TRBV27 and TRBJ2-1; 8 bases fit TRBD2. The germline gives CDR1 MNHEY, CDR2 SMNVEV (reference sequence). The ends lost 3 bases at V and 3 bases at J; junction bases unmatched: 7. The CDR3 length is 16 residues. Here the CDR3 DNA reads TGTGCCAGCAGTTTCGGACTAGCCCGTGGCTACAATGAGCAGTTCTTC. Translating gives CASSFGLARGYNEQFF.